Each of the 10 T cell receptor beta chains below was sequenced from the same sample in a study of CXCR3-negative and CXCR3-positive naive CD8 T cells. For these receptors, no antigen is known. In preparing the TRB cDNA libraries, 5' RACE with UMI labels was used. TCRdb reprocessed the 5' RACE reads and keeps a single row for each CDR3 protein, giving no DNA. With roughly 100,000 distinct CDR3 sequences in the sample, the ten largest clones hold roughly 0.38%. Study outcomes and limitations: Hydrophobicity was higher for TRB CDR3s found in CXCR3-positive naive cells than in CXCR3-negative naive cells.

The material sequenced was naive CXCR3+ CD8+ T cells from blood. As to subset: CD45RO-CCR7+CD27+CD95- naive CD8+ T cells expressing CXCR3 (TNR3+). The receptors were sampled from a human donor in good health. Some clones in this sample may be carry-over from other donors' samples.

The V call is TRBV18, the J call TRBJ1-5; TCRdb indicates TRBD1, and absent DNA this call remains unverified. From germline, CDR1 is KGHSH and CDR2 LQKENI. The CDR3 is 17 residues long. The CDR3 here is CASSLTRGGYSGQPQHF.

The chain's CDR3 is CASSPGAGPNEKLFF. The chain couples TRBV7-9 to TRBJ1-4; absent DNA, TCRdb's TRBD1 call cannot be checked. Germline CDR1 reads SEHNR; CDR2 reads FQNEAQ (reference sequence). This CDR3 contains 15 residues.

The chain links TRBV14 to TRBJ1-1; TCRdb reports TRBD1, a call that lacks DNA to check it against. Germline V gene data show CDR1 as SGHDN and CDR2 as FVKESK. The CDR3 spans 15 residues. CDR3 sequence reads: CASSQVGGLFTEAFF.

The CDR3 region is CASSQGKGGIYNEQFF. This chain uses TRBV14 with TRBJ2-1; the TRBD1 assignment by TCRdb is unverifiable without DNA. Germline loops: CDR1 SGHDN, CDR2 FVKESK. The CDR3 has 16 amino acids.

The chain joins TRBV29-1 to TRBJ2-1; TCRdb reports TRBD1, a call that lacks DNA to check it against. The CDR3 has 11 amino acids. Germline V gene lookup returns CDR1 SQVTM and CDR2 ANQGSEA. The CDR3 region is CSVGGGGEQFF.

The rearrangement links TRBV28 to TRBJ1-2; the D call of TRBD1 rests on TCRdb alone, since no DNA is present to check it. This CDR3 contains 13 residues. CDR1 and CDR2 (germline): MDHEN, SYDVKM. CDR3 amino acids: CASSSDRAHGYTF.

The chain couples TRBV7-9 to TRBJ1-2. The CDR3 covers 13 residues. The V gene's germline CDR1 is SEHNR and CDR2 FQNEAQ (reference sequence). The CDR3 reads CASSLESLDGYTF.

V and J are TRBV29-1 and TRBJ1-2; the TCRdb D gene call, TRBD1, has no DNA to confirm it. The CDR3 sequence is 15 residues long. The V gene's germline CDR1 is SQVTM and CDR2 ANQGSEA. CDR3 region: CSVENLSRQGHGYTF. The full variable domain, completed using reference TRBV29-1 and TRBJ1-2, is SAVISQKPSRDICQRGTSLTIQCQVDSQVTMMFWYRQQPGQSLTLIATANQGSEATYESGFVIDKFPISRPNLTFSTLTVSNMSPEDSSIYLCSVENLSRQGHGYTFGSGTRLTVV.

V and J are TRBV28 and TRBJ2-3; TCRdb indicates TRBD2, and absent DNA this call remains unverified. CDR1 and CDR2 from the germline V gene are MDHEN and SYDVKM. The CDR3 is 18 amino acids. Here the CDR3 reads CASTPPAGGRFGTDTQYF.

The CDR3 region is CASSYGGSILYEQYF. V usage is TRBV6-6 and J usage is TRBJ2-7; TCRdb indicates TRBD2, and absent DNA this call remains unverified. The germline CDR1 and CDR2 sequences are MNHNY and SVGAGI (reference sequence). This CDR3 spans 15 amino acids.